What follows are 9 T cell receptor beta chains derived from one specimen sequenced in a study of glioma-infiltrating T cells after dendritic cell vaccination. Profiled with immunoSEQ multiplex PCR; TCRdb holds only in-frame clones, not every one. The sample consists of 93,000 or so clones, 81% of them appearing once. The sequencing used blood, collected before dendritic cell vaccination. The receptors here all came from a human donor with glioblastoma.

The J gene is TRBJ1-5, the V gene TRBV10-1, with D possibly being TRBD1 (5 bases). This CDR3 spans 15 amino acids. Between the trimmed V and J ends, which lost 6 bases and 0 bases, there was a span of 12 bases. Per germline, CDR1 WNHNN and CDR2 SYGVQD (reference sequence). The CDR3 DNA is TGCGCCAGCAGCAATACAGGTTATAGCAATCAGCCCCAGCATTTT. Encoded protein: CASSNTGYSNQPQHF.

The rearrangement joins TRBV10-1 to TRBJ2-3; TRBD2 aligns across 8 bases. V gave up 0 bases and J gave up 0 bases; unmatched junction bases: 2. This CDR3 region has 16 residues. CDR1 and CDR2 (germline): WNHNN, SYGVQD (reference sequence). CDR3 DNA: TGCGCCAGCAGTGAGTCTCGCGGGGGGAGCACAGATACGCAGTATTTT. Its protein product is CASSESRGGSTDTQYF.

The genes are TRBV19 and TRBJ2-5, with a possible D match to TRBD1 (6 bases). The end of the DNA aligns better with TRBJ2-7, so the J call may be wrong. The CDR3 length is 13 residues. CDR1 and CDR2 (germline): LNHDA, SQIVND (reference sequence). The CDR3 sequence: CASSIVDSYEQYF. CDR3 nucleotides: TGTGCCAGTAGTATCGTGGACAGCTACGAGCAGTACTTC.

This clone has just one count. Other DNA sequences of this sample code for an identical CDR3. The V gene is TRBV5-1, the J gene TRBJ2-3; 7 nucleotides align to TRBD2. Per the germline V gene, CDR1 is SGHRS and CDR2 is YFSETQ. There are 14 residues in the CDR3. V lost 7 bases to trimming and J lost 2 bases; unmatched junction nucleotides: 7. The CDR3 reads CASGAGPFTDTQYF. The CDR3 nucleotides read TGCGCCAGCGGAGCGGGGCCATTCACAGATACGCAGTATTTT.

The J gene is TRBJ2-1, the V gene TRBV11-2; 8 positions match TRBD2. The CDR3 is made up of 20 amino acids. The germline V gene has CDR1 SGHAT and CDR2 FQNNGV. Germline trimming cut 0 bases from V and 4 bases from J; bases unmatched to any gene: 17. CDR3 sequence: CASSLDFSGPGLGNYNEQFF. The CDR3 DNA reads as TGTGCCAGCAGCTTAGATTTCTCCGGACCGGGACTAGGAAATTACAATGAGCAGTTCTTC.

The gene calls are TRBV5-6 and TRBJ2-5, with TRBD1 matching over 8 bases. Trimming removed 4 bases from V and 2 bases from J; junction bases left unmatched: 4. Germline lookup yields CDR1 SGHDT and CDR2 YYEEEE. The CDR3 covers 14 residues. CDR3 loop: CASSTGQGQETQYF. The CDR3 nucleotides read TGTGCCAGCAGCACAGGACAGGGACAAGAGACCCAGTACTTC.

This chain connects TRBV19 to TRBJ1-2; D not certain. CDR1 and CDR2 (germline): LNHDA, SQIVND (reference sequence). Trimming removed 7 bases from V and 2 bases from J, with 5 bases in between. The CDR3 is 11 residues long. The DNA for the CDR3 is TGTGCCAGTAAGAGGAACTATGGCTACACCTTC. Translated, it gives CASKRNYGYTF. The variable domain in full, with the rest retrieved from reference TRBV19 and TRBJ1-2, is DGGITQSPKYLFRKEGQNVTLSCEQNLNHDAMYWYRQDPGQGLRLIYYSQIVNDFQKGDIAEGYSVSREKKESFPLTVTSAQKNPTAFYLCASKRNYGYTFGSGTRLTVV.

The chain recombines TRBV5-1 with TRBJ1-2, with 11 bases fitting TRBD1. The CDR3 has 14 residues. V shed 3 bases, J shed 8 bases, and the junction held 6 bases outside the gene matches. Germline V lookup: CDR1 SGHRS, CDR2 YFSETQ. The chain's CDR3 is CASSSRTGGKGYTF. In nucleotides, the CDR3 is TGCGCCAGCAGCTCCCGGACAGGGGGCAAAGGCTACACCTTC.

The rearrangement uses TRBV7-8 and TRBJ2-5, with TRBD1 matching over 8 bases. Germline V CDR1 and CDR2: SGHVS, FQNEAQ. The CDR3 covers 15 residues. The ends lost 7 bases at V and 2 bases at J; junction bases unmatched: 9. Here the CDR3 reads CASTGQGSWQETQYF. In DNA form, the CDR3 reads TGTGCCAGCACCGGACAGGGCAGTTGGCAAGAGACCCAGTACTTC.